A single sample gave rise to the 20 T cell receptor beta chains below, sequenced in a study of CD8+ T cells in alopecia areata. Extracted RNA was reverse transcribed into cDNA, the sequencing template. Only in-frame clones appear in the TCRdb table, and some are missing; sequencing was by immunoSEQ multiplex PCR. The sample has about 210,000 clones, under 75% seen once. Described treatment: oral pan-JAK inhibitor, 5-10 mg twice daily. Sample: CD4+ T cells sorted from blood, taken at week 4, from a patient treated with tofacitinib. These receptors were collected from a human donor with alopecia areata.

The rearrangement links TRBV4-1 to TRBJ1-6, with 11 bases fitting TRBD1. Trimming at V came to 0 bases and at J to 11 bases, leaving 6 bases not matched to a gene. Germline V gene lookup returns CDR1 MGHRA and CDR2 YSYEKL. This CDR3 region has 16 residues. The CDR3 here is CASSQEPGDRGTPLHF. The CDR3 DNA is TGCGCCAGCAGCCAAGAGCCCGGGGACAGGGGGACACCCCTCCACTTT.

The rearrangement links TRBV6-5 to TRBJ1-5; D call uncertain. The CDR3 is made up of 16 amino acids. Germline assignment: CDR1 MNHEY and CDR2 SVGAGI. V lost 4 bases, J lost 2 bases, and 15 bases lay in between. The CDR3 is CASSSSTRSGNQPQHF. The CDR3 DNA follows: TGTGCCAGCAGTTCTTCCACCCGCTCGGGCAATCAGCCCCAGCATTTT.

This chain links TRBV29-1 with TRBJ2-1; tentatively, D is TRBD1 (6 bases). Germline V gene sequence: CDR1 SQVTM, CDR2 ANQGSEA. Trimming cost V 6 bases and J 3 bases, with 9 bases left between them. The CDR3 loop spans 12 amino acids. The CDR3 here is CSVKDSYNEQFF. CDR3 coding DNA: TGCAGCGTGAAGGACAGCTACAATGAGCAGTTCTTC.

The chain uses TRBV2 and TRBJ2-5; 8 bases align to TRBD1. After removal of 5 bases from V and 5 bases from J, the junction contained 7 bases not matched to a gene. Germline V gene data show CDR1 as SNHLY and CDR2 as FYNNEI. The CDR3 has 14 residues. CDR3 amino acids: CASSRTGSKETQYF. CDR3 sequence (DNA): TGTGCCAGCAGTCGGACAGGGTCGAAGGAGACCCAGTACTTC. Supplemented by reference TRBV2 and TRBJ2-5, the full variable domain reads EPEVTQTPSHQVTQMGQEVILRCVPISNHLYFYWYRQILGQKVEFLVSFYNNEISEKSEIFDDQFSVERPDGSNFTLKIRSTKLEDSAMYFCASSRTGSKETQYFGPGTRLLVL.

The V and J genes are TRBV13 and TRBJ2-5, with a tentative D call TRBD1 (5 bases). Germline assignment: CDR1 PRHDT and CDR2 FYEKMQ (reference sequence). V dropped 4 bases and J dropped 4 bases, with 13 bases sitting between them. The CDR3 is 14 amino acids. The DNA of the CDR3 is TGTGCCAGCAGCTCATCAGGGTTTTTAGAGACCCAGTACTTC. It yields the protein CASSSSGFLETQYF. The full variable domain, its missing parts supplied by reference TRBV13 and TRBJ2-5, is AAGVIQSPRHLIKEKRETATLKCYPIPRHDTVYWYQQGPGQDPQFLISFYEKMQSDKGSIPDRFSAQQFSDYHSELNMSSLELGDSALYFCASSSSGFLETQYFGPGTRLLVL.

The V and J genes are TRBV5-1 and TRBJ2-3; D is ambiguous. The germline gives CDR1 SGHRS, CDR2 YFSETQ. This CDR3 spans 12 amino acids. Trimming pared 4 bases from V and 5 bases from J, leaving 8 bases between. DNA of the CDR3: TGCGCCAGCAGCAAAGGAGTAGATACGCAGTATTTT. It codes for CASSKGVDTQYF.

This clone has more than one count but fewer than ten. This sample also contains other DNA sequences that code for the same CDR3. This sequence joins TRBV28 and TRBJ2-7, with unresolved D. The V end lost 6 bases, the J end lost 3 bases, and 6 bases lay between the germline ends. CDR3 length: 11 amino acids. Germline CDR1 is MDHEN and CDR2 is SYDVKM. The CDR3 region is CASSLGYEQYF. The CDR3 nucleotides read TGTGCCAGCAGCCTGGGCTACGAGCAGTACTTC.

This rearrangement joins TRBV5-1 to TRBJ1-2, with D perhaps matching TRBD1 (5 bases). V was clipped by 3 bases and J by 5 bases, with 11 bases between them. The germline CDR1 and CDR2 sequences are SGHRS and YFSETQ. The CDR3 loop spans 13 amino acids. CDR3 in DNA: TGCGCCAGCAGCTCCGGGACCCGATATGGCTACACCTTC. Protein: CASSSGTRYGYTF.

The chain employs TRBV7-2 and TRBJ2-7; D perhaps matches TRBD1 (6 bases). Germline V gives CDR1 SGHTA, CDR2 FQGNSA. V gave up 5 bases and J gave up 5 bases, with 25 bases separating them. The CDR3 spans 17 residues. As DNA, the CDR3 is TGTGCCAGCAGCGGACAGAGGTGGGGACCTATGATCGACGAGCAGTACTTC. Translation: CASSGQRWGPMIDEQYF. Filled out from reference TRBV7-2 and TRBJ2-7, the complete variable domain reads GAGVSQSPSNKVTEKGKDVELRCDPISGHTALYWYRQSLGQGLEFLIYFQGNSAPDKSGLPSDRFSAERTGGSVSTLTIQRTQQEDSAVYLCASSGQRWGPMIDEQYFGPGTRLTVT.

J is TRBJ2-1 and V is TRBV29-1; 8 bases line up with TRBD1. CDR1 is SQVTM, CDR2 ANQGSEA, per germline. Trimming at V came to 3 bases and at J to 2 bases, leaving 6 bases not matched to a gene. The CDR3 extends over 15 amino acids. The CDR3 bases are TGCAGCGTTGAGGGACAGGTTGGGACCTACAATGAGCAGTTCTTC. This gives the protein CSVEGQVGTYNEQFF.

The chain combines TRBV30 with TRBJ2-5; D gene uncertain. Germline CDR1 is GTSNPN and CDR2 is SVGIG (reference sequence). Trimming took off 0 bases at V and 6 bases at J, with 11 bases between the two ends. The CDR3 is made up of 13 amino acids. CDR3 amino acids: CAWSVVGMQTQYF. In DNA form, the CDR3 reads TGTGCCTGGAGTGTAGTAGGGATGCAGACCCAGTACTTC.

This chain's CDR3 is CSVDGFPGFFF. The CDR3 DNA sequence: TGCAGCGTTGATGGGTTCCCAGGGTTTTTCTTT. The gene calls are TRBV29-1 and TRBJ1-1, with D tentatively TRBD1 (5 bases). This CDR3 has 11 residues. CDR1 is SQVTM and CDR2 is ANQGSEA in the germline V gene. With 3 bases removed from V and 13 bases from J, the gap between germline ends came to 15 bases.

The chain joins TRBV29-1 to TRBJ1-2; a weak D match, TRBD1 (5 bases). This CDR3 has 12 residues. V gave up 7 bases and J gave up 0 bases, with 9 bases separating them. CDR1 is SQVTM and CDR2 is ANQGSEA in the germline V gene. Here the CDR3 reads CSADSTNYGYTF. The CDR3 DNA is TGCAGCGCCGACAGCACTAACTATGGCTACACCTTC.

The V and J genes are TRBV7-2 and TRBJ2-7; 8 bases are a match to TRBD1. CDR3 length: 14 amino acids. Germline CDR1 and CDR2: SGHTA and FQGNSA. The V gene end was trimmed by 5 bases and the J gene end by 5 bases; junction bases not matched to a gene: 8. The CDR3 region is CASSKDRVVDEQYF. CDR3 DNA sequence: TGTGCCAGCAGCAAGGACAGGGTTGTCGACGAGCAGTACTTC.

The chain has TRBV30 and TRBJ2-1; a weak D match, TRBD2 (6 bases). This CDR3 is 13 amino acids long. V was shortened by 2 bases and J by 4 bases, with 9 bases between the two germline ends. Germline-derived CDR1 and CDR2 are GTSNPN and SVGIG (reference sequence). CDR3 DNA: TGTGCCTGGAGTAGGGCGGGGTACAATGAGCAGTTCTTC. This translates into CAWSRAGYNEQFF.

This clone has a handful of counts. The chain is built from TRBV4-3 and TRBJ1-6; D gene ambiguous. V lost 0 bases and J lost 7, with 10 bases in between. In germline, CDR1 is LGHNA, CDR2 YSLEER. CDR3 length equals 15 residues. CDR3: CASSQEASANSPLHF. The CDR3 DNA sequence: TGCGCCAGCAGCCAAGAAGCGTCAGCGAATTCACCCCTCCACTTT.

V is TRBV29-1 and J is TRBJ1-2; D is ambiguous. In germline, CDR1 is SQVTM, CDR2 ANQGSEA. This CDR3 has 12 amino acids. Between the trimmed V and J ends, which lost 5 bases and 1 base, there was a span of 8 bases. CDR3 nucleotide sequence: TGCAGCGTTATCTGGGGTAACTATGGCTACACCTTC. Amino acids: CSVIWGNYGYTF.

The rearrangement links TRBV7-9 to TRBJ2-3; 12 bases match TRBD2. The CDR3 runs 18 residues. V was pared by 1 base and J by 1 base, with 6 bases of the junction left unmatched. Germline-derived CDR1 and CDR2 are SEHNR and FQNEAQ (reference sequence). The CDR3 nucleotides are TGTGCCAGCAGCTTAGTCCCTAGCGGGGGGGCTGGCACAGATACGCAGTATTTT. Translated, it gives CASSLVPSGGAGTDTQYF.

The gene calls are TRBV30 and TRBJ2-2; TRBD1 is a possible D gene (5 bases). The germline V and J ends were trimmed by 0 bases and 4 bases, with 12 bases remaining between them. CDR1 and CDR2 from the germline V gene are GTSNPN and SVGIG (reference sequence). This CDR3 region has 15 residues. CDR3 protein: CAWSVARVGTGELFF. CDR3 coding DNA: TGTGCCTGGAGTGTCGCCAGGGTAGGCACCGGGGAGCTGTTTTTT.

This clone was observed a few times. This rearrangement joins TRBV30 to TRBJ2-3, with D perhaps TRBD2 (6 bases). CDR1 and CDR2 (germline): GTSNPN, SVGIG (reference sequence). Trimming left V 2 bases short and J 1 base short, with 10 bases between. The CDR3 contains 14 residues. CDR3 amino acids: CAWSHPGGTDTQYF. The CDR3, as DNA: TGTGCCTGGAGTCATCCGGGAGGCACAGATACGCAGTATTTT.